This passage covers 20 T cell receptor beta chains from one sample sequenced in a study of blood T cells in healthy people across ages. Combining a sample-barcoded 5' primer with a J-beta primer mix, a second PCR ran for 7 to 11 cycles. TCRdb independently ran MiXCR on the 5' RACE reads; one entry per CDR3 protein. This table has about 1,800,000 distinct CDR3 sequences, roughly 30% appearing once. What was sequenced was blood. These TCRs come from a woman under 40 in good health.

This clonotype was observed at least ten times. The J gene is TRBJ1-2, the V gene TRBV6-6, with a tentative D call TRBD1 (6 bases). V shed 7 bases and J shed 1 base, with 13 bases lying between them. CDR1 is MNHNY, CDR2 SVGAGI, per germline (reference sequence). CDR3 length: 14 residues. The CDR3 coding sequence is TGTGCCAGCACCATAGCAGGGGATAACTATGGCTACACCTTC. Residues: CASTIAGDNYGYTF.

This clonotype came up a few times. Germline and junction disagree at one end, which may indicate a read error. The genes are TRBV12-5 and TRBJ2-7, with D uncertain. The CDR3 is 14 residues long. Germline V gives CDR1 LGHNT, CDR2 FRNRAP. This CDR3 reads CASDLSSTSFEQYF. Written as DNA, the CDR3 is TGTGCTAGTGATTTGAGTTCCACGTCTTTCGAGCAGTACTTC.

This clonotype was observed many times. The chain couples TRBV29-1 to TRBJ2-5, with TRBD1 identical over 7 bases. This CDR3 has 15 residues. V shed 6 bases, J shed 1 base, and the junction held 11 bases outside the gene matches. CDR1 and CDR2 from the germline V gene are SQVTM and ANQGSEA. CDR3 in amino acids: CSVSPWTGLQETQYF. CDR3 DNA sequence: TGCAGCGTGTCCCCCTGGACAGGACTCCAAGAGACCCAGTACTTC.

In this sample, this clonotype turned up many times. In nucleotides, the CDR3 is TGTGCCAGCAGTTACTCCCGGCAGGGGGCCTACAATGAGCAGTTCTTC. This gives the protein CASSYSRQGAYNEQFF. This chain joins TRBV6-5 and TRBJ2-1; 7 bases line up with TRBD1. The ends lost 0 bases at V and 2 bases at J; junction bases unmatched: 4. CDR3 size: 16 residues. The germline gives CDR1 MNHEY, CDR2 SVGAGI.

The sample holds many counts of this clonotype. The rearrangement uses TRBV4-1 and TRBJ1-2; the D gene is possibly TRBD1 (5 bases). V lost 4 bases and J lost 4, with 13 bases in between. The CDR3 extends over 14 amino acids. The germline gives CDR1 MGHRA, CDR2 YSYEKL. The CDR3 spells CASSPAGVTYGYTF. The CDR3 nucleotides read TGCGCCAGCAGCCCTGCGGGGGTTACCTATGGCTACACCTTC.

The chain joins TRBV4-1 to TRBJ2-1; 8 bases match TRBD2. CDR3 length: 16 residues. V was clipped by 3 bases and J by 5 bases; unmatched bases: 9. Looked up from germline, CDR1 is MGHRA and CDR2 is YSYEKL. The CDR3 region is CASSHTRGGPDNEQFF. DNA for the CDR3: TGCGCCAGCAGCCACACCCGGGGGGGCCCAGACAATGAGCAGTTCTTC.

This clonotype was seen many times. This chain connects TRBV28 to TRBJ2-7; 8 bases are shared with TRBD2. J was trimmed by 1 base and V by 6 bases; bases with no gene match: 8. The CDR3 is 15 residues long. Per the germline V gene, CDR1 is MDHEN and CDR2 is SYDVKM. CDR3 in DNA: TGTGCCAGCAGACCCGGTGCGGGAGGATCCTACGAGCAGTACTTC. Protein sequence: CASRPGAGGSYEQYF.

The chain links TRBV20-1 to TRBJ1-4; a weak D match, TRBD1 (6 bases). CDR3 length: 12 residues. CDR1 and CDR2 from the germline V gene are DFQATT and SNEGSKA (reference sequence). V was trimmed by 5 bases and J by 11 bases, leaving 15 bases between them. This CDR3 is CSALGVGGKLFF. DNA for the CDR3: TGCAGTGCTCTCGGGGTAGGGGGTAAACTGTTTTTT.

The chain employs TRBV29-1 and TRBJ2-7; a weak D match, TRBD2 (6 bases). This CDR3 has 12 residues. Per the germline V gene, CDR1 is SQVTM and CDR2 is ANQGSEA. V shed 1 base and J shed 6 bases, with 10 bases lying between them. CDR3 loop: CSVEGRAGEQYF. CDR3 sequence (DNA): TGCAGCGTTGAAGGGAGGGCGGGCGAGCAGTACTTC.

As regards this clonotype: A much larger clone lies a single base off, so this may be a read error. This chain connects TRBV20-1 to TRBJ2-4; D is undetermined. CDR1 is DFQATT and CDR2 is SNEGSKA in the germline V gene (reference sequence). The CDR3 consists of 13 residues. Trimming removed 5 bases from V and 13 bases from J, with 21 bases in between. CDR3 nucleotides: TGCAGTGCTTTGAAGGCCCCCACTAATGAGCAGTACTTC. This encodes CSALKAPTNEQYF.

The sample holds many counts of this clonotype. At one of its ends the junction is not consistent with the germline gene, which may arise from a read error. The genes are TRBV5-1 and TRBJ2-7, with D perhaps matching TRBD1 (7 bases). Germline V gene sequence: CDR1 SGHRS, CDR2 YFSETQ. The CDR3 runs to 14 residues. CDR3 coding DNA: TGTGCCAGCAGTTTGGCGGGACAGAGCTACGAGCAGTACTTC. Its protein product is CASSLAGQSYEQYF.

With respect to this clonotype: At one end the junction does not follow the germline gene, possibly because of a read error. This chain joins TRBV29-1 and TRBJ1-5; 7 nucleotides match TRBD1. This CDR3 has 13 residues. CDR1 and CDR2 (germline): SQVTM, ANQGSEA. Here the CDR3 reads CGVRQGGNQPQHF. CDR3 sequence (DNA): TGCGGCGTAAGACAGGGCGGGAATCAGCCCCAGCATTTT.

The V gene is TRBV6-2 or TRBV6-3, the J gene TRBJ1-1; TRBD1 might be the D (5 bases). This CDR3 has 13 residues. Germline assignment: CDR1 MNHEY and CDR2 SVGEGT. V dropped 7 bases and J dropped 4 bases, with 13 bases sitting between them. The CDR3 is CASNRLGGTEAFF. Here the CDR3 DNA reads TGTGCCAGCAACCGACTGGGGGGCACTGAAGCTTTCTTT.

The sample holds many counts of this clonotype. The genes are TRBV18 and TRBJ2-6, with unresolved D. Germline V CDR1 and CDR2: KGHSH, LQKENI. V was trimmed by 2 bases and J by 2 bases, leaving 7 bases between them. The CDR3 runs 15 residues. CDR3 loop: CASSPNVAGANVLTF. In DNA form, the CDR3 reads TGTGCCAGCTCACCAAACGTGGCTGGGGCCAACGTCCTGACTTTC.

In this sample, this clonotype turned up many times. This chain links TRBV15 with TRBJ2-7; TRBD1 or TRBD2 may be the D gene (5 bases each). The germline V gene encodes CDR1 LNHNV and CDR2 YYDKDF (reference sequence). The ends were cut back, 1 base at V and 2 bases at J, with 12 bases in the middle. This CDR3 region has 15 residues. The CDR3 region is CATSRAGPGTYEQYF. DNA for the CDR3: TGTGCCACCAGCAGAGCGGGACCCGGGACCTACGAGCAGTACTTC.

The V and J genes are TRBV30 and TRBJ2-7; D is possibly TRBD1 (6 bases). The CDR3 is 15 residues long. The V gene lost 3 bases and the J gene lost 1 base, with 16 bases spanning the gap. The germline V gene encodes CDR1 GTSNPN and CDR2 SVGIG (reference sequence). The CDR3 is CAWREQGLISYEQYF. In DNA, the CDR3 is TGTGCCTGGAGGGAACAGGGCTTAATATCCTACGAGCAGTACTTC.

This clonotype has just a few counts. The chain couples TRBV2 to TRBJ2-3, with 7 positions matching TRBD1. With V trimmed by 9 bases and J by 2 bases, 8 bases remained unmatched. Per germline, CDR1 SNHLY and CDR2 FYNNEI. The CDR3 is 14 residues long. The DNA for the CDR3 is TGTGCCAGTCATGAGACAGGGCACACAGATACGCAGTATTTT. Its protein is CASHETGHTDTQYF.

A few counts support this clonotype. The chain employs TRBV10-3 and TRBJ2-3; TRBD2 aligns across 9 bases. Germline CDR1 reads ENHRY; CDR2 reads SYGVKD. Trimming removed 10 bases from V and 13 bases from J; junction bases left unmatched: 15. CDR3 length equals 13 residues. CDR3 amino acids: CATSEVAGEKEYF. The CDR3 DNA is TGTGCCACCTCTGAGGTAGCGGGAGAAAAAGAGTATTTT.

A few counts support this clonotype. The V gene is TRBV6-2 or TRBV6-3, the J gene TRBJ2-6; a possible D gene is TRBD2 (5 bases). V dropped 2 bases and J dropped 3 bases, with 14 bases sitting between them. The V gene's germline CDR1 is MNHEY and CDR2 SVGEGT. The CDR3 totals 17 residues. CDR3 in amino acids: CASSYLTVRDGANVLTF. The CDR3 DNA reads TGTGCCAGCAGTTACCTTACCGTGAGGGATGGGGCCAACGTCCTGACTTTC.

Of note for this clonotype: At one boundary the junction diverges from the germline segment, which might be a read error. V usage is TRBV29-1 and J usage is TRBJ2-7; D is undetermined. Germline lookup yields CDR1 SQVTM and CDR2 ANQGSEA. There are 11 residues in the CDR3. The CDR3, as DNA: TGCATCGTTGTTGGCTCCTACGAGCAGTACTTC. Protein product: CIVVGSYEQYF.